This T cell receptor beta chain derives from a study of spatial heterogeneity in lung cancer (dated by TCRdb to the late 2010s). Some background on the complete study: Samples were obtained from about 69 patients with early-stage, untreated non-small cell lung cancer from the lung TRACERx cohort. Both alpha and beta chains were TCR-sequenced in around 220 tumor regions, 64 matched nontumor lung samples and around 54 PBMC samples obtained at surgery. Beta-chain transcripts were consistently detected in greater numbers than alpha-chain transcripts, which likely reflects a higher abundance of beta-chain transcripts. In the raw uncorrected reads, each unique combination of TCR and UMI appeared more than ten times on average. Some blood samples were taken at disease recurrence, and the median time to first recurrence was roughly 370 days. TCR alpha and beta repertoires were quantitatively compared across multiple tumor regions, matched nontumor lung and blood in non-small cell lung cancer. The study linked features of the TCR repertoire to counts of nonsynonymous mutations, which were determined by whole-exome sequencing of tumor tissue.

This sample's time point label indicates: blood taken at disease recurrence. Without any cell sorting, TCR sequencing was performed on whole RNA extracted either from tumor and nontumor lung tissue or from cryopreserved PBMC samples. Only patients with enough RNA available from two or more tumor regions were chosen for TCR sequencing. By how much of the sample it makes up, this clonotype is medium-sized (0.01 to 0.1%). Which antigen it targets is not known. No base-level quality is on record; no much larger clone is a single base apart. Within a library made for alpha chains, this beta chain is off target, and its count is uninformative. The CDR3 runs 16 amino acids, cysteine and phenylalanine included. Only CDR3 DNA remains: 48 bases, in frame from the first base. Broader findings and caveats from the paper: Ubiquitous expanded tumor TCRs were found in blood more often at tumor resection than at routine follow-up. Confirming at a functional level the hypothesis that regional TCRs recognize regional mutations was considered to require additional single-cell paired TCR alpha and beta sequencing.

The library was produced with 5' RACE. TCRdb records NextSeq 500 as the sequencer. To allow correction of PCR and sequencing errors, the TCR library protocol tagged every TCR cDNA molecule with a unique molecular identifier. The original methods were these. TCR identification, UMI-based error correction and CDR3 extraction were performed with Decombinator tools. Expanded TCRs were defined as those above a frequency of 2 per 1,000, corresponding to the top 1% of the tumor frequency distribution. Rényi diversity was computed with the R vegan package after subsampling each repertoire 100 times to 5,000 TCRs. CDR3 similarity networks were constructed using string-kernel similarity of amino acid triplets, with links drawn between CDR3s whose pairwise similarity was above 0.82. The public reads were reprocessed in TCRdb via fastp at Q25 and MiXCR, keeping in-frame beta chains. Rows matching on CDR3 protein sequence are summarized as one entry with the most common DNA and genes. The V and J calls come from TCRdb's annotation, not from the publication. For this sample there are 9,000 or so distinct CDR3 sequences; roughly 3.5% appear just once. The ten largest account for about 18% of the sample.

The sequence derives from a female donor with early-stage non-small cell lung cancer. The material sequenced was PBMCs, taken at recurrence. The rearranged segments are TRBV21-1 and TRBJ1-1; the table assigns TRBD1, which was not confirmed against the DNA. TRBV21-1 is a pseudogene segment. The CDR3 in this case is CARRGRGNPASTEAFF. The DNA sequence reads TGTGCCCGCAGGGGAAGGGGGAACCCAGCGAGCACTGAAGCTTTCTTT.